This entry describes one T cell receptor beta chain. These data belong to a study of control samples from healthy donors and cancer patients. TCRdb's table, derived via immunoSEQ multiplex PCR, lists solely in-frame clones and lacks some. The repertoire consists of under 200,000 clones, with approximately 96% occurring once and the leading ten covering over 6.5%. After removal of 4 bases from V and 3 bases from J, the junction contained 2 bases not matched to a gene. CDR1 is SGHTA, CDR2 FQGNSA, per germline. CDR3 length equals 14 residues. The sample taken for sequencing was blood. The receptor's source is a woman aged 40 to 49 in good health. The chain links TRBV7-2 to TRBJ2-7; the match to TRBD2 covers 11 bases. CDR3 sequence: CASSSSGGFYEQYF. CDR3 sequence (DNA): TGTGCCAGCAGCTCTAGCGGGGGGTTCTACGAGCAGTACTTC.